The 3 T cell receptor beta chains presented below share a single source sample, sequenced in a study of shared clonotypes between healthy human individuals. Libraries were prepared by immunoSEQ multiplex PCR; TCRdb keeps only in-frame clonotypes and omits some of them. Among hundreds of thousands of clones, roughly 79% were seen once, and the ten largest hold about 12%. Source material: PBMCs. The receptors here all came from a middle-aged woman in good health. Some clones in this sample may be carry-over from other donors' samples.

A note on this clone: A read error may account for a junction end that differs from germline. Other DNA variants within this sample encode the same CDR3. J is TRBJ2-3 and V is TRBV29-1; D is perhaps TRBD1 (7 bases). The CDR3 length is 13 residues. CDR1 is SQVTM, CDR2 ANQGSEA, per germline. CDR3 sequence: CSVSQGGTDTQYF. The CDR3 DNA reads as TGCAGCGTTTCCCAGGGGGGCACGGATACGCAGTATTTT.

This chain links TRBV5-1 with TRBJ2-3; 7 nucleotides align to TRBD2. The CDR3 runs to 16 residues. The V and J ends lost 0 bases and 2 bases, in that order; junction bases with no gene match: 6. Germline V CDR1 and CDR2: SGHRS, YFSETQ. The CDR3: CASSLGLADYTDTQYF. The DNA of the CDR3 is TGCGCCAGCAGCTTGGGGCTAGCGGACTACACAGATACGCAGTATTTT.

This clone was counted between two and nine times. The rearrangement links TRBV28 to TRBJ1-4; D is undetermined. The CDR3 spans 10 residues. V was pared by 11 bases and J by 7 bases, with 8 bases between. Germline CDR1 is MDHEN and CDR2 is SYDVKM. This chain's CDR3 is CAVWGEKLFF. CDR3 coding DNA: TGTGCCGTCTGGGGTGAAAAACTGTTTTTT.